A selection of T cell receptor beta chains follows, all from one sample in a study of T cells expressing NK-cell markers. Each CDR3 protein gets one entry in TCRdb, which reprocessed the 5' RACE reads and gives no DNA. This specimen shows about 400,000 distinct CDR3 sequences; the ten leading clones hold around a tenth. Sequenced: blood T cells: a sorted CD56 or NKG2C T cell subset, CD4+ or CD8+ T cells, or bulk PBMC T cells (not recorded which). Receptor source: a woman in her 50s in good health. Each CDR3 is given with its conserved first and last residue. Each record gives: V gene, J gene, CDR3 protein.

TRBV6-1	TRBJ2-5	CASRGSGRGETQYF
TRBV12-3/TRBV12-4	TRBJ2-1	CASSLLAGAYNEQFF
TRBV12-3/TRBV12-4	TRBJ2-1	CASSFFSETGSSYNEQFF
TRBV5-1	TRBJ2-3	CASSEGQGVDTDTQYF
TRBV4-1	TRBJ1-5	CASSQDRERQPQHF
TRBV5-1	TRBJ2-1	CASSGATSGNFNEQFF
TRBV20-1	TRBJ2-5	CSAATSLATSMKTQYF
TRBV7-8	TRBJ2-7	CASSSDGIQGAGYEQYF
TRBV9	TRBJ2-2	CASSTRGDGVTGELFF
TRBV5-1	TRBJ1-1	CASSTEGQGMIDTEAFF
TRBV7-9	TRBJ2-1	CASSLASGVGQFF
TRBV6-2/TRBV6-3	TRBJ2-7	CASSLLGVAYEQYF
TRBV5-1	TRBJ2-2	CASSFMTGELFF
TRBV5-1	TRBJ2-3	CASSLAPDFGTDTQYF
TRBV7-9	TRBJ2-2	CASSLDQGRSLGELFF
TRBV27	TRBJ1-5	CASSPVDNQPQHF
TRBV15	TRBJ2-2	CATSQGGSGELFF
TRBV11-2	TRBJ2-7	CASRSGGRNYEQYF
TRBV10-2	TRBJ1-5	CASSVSSNSNQPQHF
TRBV7-2	TRBJ2-4	CASSLARLNIQYF
TRBV5-6	TRBJ2-1	CASSPAGTSGRGEQFF
TRBV3-1	TRBJ2-3	CASSQDLGPDTQYF
TRBV7-2	TRBJ1-5	CASSLVAENSNQPQHF
TRBV29-1	TRBJ2-5	CSVSGTGAASSIETQYF
TRBV27	TRBJ2-5	CASSLRESIETQYF